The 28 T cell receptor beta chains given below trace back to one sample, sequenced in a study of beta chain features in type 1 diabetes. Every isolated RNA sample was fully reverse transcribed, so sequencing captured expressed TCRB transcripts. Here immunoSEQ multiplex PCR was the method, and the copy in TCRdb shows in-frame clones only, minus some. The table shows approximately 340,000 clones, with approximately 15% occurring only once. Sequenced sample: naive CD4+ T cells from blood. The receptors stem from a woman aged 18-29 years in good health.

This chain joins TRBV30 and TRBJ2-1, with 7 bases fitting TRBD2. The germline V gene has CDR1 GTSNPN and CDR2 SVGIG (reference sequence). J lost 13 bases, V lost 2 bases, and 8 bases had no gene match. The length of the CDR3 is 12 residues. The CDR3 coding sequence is TGTGCCTGGAGTAAACCTGCTAGCGGCCAGTTCTTC. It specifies CAWSKPASGQFF.

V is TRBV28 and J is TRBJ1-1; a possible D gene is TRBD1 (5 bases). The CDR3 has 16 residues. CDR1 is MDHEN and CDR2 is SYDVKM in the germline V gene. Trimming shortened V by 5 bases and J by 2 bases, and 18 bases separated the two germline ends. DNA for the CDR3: TGTGCCAGCAGTCCCAATCAGGGTAGGGGTAACACTGAAGCTTTCTTT. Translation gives CASSPNQGRGNTEAFF.

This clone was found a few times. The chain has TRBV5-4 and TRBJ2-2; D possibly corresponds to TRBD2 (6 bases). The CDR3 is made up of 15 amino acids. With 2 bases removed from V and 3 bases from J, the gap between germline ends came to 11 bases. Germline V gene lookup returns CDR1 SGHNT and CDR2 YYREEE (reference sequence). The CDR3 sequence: CASSLRGLDTGELFF. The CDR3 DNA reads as TGTGCCAGCAGCTTACGGGGGTTAGACACCGGGGAGCTGTTTTTT.

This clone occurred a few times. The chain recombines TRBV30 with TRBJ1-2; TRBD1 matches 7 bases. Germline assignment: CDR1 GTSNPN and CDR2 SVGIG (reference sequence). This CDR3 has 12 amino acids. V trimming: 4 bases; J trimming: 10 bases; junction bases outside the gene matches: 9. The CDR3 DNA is TGTGCCTGGAACCTCGACAGGGTGGACTACACCTTC. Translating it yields CAWNLDRVDYTF.

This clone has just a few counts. The DNA of the CDR3 is TGTGCCAGCAGCTTAAGAACAGACTACGAGCAGTACTTC. Protein product: CASSLRTDYEQYF. The chain joins TRBV7-9 to TRBJ2-7; D remains ambiguous. The CDR3 covers 13 residues. V lost 2 bases and J 3 bases, leaving 8 bases between the germline ends. Germline V CDR1 and CDR2: SEHNR, FQNEAQ (reference sequence).

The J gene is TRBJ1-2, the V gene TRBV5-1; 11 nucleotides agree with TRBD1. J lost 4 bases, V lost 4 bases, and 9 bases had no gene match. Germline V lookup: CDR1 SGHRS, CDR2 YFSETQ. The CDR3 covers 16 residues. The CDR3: CASSPRTGGSGYGYTF. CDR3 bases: TGCGCCAGCAGCCCTAGGACAGGGGGCTCGGGCTATGGCTACACCTTC.

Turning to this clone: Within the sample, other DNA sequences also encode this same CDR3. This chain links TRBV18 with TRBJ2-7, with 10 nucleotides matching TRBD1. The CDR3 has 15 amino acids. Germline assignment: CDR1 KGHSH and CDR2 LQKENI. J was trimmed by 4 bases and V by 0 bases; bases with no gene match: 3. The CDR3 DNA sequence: TGTGCCAGCTCACCACCGGGACAGGGGAGGTACGAGCAGTACTTC. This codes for CASSPPGQGRYEQYF.

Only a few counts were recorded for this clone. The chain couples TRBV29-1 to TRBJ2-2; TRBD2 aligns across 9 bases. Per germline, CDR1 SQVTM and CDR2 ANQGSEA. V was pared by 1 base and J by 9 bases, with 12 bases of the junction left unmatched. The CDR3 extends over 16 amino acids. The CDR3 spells CSVEGGGLAGPRELFF. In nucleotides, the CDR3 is TGCAGCGTTGAAGGAGGAGGTCTAGCGGGACCCAGGGAGCTGTTTTTT.

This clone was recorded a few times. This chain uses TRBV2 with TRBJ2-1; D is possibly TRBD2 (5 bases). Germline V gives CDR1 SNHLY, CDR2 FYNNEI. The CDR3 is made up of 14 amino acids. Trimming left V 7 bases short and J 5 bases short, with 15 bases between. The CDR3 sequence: CASMWQDSNNEQFF. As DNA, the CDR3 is TGTGCCAGCATGTGGCAGGACTCAAACAATGAGCAGTTCTTC.

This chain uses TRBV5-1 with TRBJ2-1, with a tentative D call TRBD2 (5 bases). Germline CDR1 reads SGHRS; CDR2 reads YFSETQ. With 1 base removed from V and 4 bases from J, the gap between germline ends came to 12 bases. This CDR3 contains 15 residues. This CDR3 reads CASSLYGERYNEQFF. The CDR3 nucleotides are TGCGCCAGCAGCTTGTACGGAGAGCGGTACAATGAGCAGTTCTTC. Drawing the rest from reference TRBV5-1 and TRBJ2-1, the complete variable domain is KAGVTQTPRYLIKTRGQQVTLSCSPISGHRSVSWYQQTPGQGLQFLFEYFSETQRNKGNFPGRFSGRQFSNSRSEMNVSTLELGDSALYLCASSLYGERYNEQFFGPGTRLTVL.

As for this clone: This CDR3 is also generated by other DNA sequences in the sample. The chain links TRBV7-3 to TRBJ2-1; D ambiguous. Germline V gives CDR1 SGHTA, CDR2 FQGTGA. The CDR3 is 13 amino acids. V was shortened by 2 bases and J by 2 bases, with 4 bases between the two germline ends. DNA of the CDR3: TGTGCCAGCAGCTTAGCGGCCTACAATGAGCAGTTCTTC. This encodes CASSLAAYNEQFF.

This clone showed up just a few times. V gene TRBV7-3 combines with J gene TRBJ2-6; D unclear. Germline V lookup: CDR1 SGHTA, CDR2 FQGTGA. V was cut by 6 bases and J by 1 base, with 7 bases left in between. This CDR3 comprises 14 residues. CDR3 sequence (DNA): TGTGCCAGCAGGTCCCGGTCTGGGGCCAACGTCCTGACTTTC. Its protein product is CASRSRSGANVLTF.

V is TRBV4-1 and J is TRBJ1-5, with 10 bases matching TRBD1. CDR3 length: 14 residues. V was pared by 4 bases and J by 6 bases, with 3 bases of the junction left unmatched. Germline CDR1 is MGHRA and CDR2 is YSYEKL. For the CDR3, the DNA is TGCGCCAGCAGCCTGACAGGGGGCTTTCAGCCCCAGCATTTT. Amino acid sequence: CASSLTGGFQPQHF.

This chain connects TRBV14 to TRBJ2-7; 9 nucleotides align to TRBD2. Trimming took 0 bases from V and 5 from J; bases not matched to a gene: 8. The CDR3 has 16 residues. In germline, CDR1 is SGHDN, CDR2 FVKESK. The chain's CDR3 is CASSQDVVAGANEQYF. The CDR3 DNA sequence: TGTGCCAGCAGCCAAGATGTGGTAGCGGGAGCCAACGAGCAGTACTTC.

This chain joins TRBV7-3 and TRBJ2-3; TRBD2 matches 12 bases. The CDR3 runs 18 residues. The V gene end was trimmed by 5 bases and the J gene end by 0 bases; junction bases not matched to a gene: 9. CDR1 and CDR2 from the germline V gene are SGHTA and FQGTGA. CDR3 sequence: CASSLGLAGGRSTDTQYF. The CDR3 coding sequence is TGTGCCAGCAGCCTGGGGCTAGCGGGAGGGAGGAGCACAGATACGCAGTATTTT.

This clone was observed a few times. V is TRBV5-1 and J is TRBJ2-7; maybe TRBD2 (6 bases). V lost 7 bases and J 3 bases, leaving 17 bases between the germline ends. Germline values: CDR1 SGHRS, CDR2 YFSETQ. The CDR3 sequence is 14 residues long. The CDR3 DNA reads TGCGCCAGCGGTTTCGGGACTGCGAGCTACGAGCAGTACTTC. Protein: CASGFGTASYEQYF.

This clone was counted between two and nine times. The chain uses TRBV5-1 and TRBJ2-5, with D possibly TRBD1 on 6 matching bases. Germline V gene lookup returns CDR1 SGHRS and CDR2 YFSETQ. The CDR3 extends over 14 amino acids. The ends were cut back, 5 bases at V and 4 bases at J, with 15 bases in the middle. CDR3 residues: CASSWRQERETQYF. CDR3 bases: TGCGCCAGCAGTTGGCGACAGGAAAGAGAGACCCAGTACTTC.

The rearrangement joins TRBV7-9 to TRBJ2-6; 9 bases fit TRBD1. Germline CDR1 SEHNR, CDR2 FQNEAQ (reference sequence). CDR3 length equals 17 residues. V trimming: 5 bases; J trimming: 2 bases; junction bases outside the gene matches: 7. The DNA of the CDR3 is TGTGCCAGCAGCCAGGACAGGGGTACCCCTGGGGCCAACGTCCTGACTTTC. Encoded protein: CASSQDRGTPGANVLTF.

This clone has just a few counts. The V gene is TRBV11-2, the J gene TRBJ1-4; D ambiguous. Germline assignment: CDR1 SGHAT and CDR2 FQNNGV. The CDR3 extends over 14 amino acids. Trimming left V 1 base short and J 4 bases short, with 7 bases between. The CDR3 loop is CASSLGQINEKLFF. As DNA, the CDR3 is TGTGCCAGCAGCTTAGGGCAGATTAATGAAAAACTGTTTTTT.

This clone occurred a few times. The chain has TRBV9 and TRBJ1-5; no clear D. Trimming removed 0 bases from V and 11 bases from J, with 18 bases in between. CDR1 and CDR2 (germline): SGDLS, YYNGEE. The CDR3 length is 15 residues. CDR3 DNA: TGTGCCAGCAGCGTAGTTCCGGGCCCCGCGGGGACCCAGCATTTT. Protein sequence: CASSVVPGPAGTQHF.

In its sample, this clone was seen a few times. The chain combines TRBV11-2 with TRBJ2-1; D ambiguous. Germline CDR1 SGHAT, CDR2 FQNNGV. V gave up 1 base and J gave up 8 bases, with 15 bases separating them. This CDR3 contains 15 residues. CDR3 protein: CASSLGPGVGYEQFF. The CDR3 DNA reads TGTGCCAGCAGCTTAGGCCCAGGTGTTGGGTATGAGCAGTTCTTC.

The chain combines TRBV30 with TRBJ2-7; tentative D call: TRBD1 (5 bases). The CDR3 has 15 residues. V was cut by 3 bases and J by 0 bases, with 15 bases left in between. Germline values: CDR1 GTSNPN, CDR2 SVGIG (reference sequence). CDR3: CAWRRGREPSYEQYF. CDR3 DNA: TGTGCCTGGAGAAGGGGCAGGGAACCCTCCTACGAGCAGTACTTC.

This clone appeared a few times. The CDR3 spells CASSEVLLGPYEQYF. The CDR3 nucleotides are TGTGCCAGCAGTGAAGTGTTGCTAGGCCCCTACGAGCAGTACTTC. This chain connects TRBV6-1 to TRBJ2-7, with D uncertain. Germline lookup yields CDR1 MNHNS and CDR2 SASEGT. V shed 1 base and J shed 2 bases, with 12 bases lying between them. This CDR3 region has 15 residues.

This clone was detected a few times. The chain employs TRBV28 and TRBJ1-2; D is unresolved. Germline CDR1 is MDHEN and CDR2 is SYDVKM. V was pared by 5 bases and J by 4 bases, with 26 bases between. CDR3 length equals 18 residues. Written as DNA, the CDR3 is TGTGCCAGCAGTGGGCATGGTGAGGGCCCGCCGATAATCTATGGCTACACCTTC. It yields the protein CASSGHGEGPPIIYGYTF.

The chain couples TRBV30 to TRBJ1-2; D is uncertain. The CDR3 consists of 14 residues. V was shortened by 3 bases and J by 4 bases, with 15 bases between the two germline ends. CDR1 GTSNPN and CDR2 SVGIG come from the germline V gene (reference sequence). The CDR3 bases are TGTGCCTGGAGGGAAGACTCGGTGGGCTATGGCTACACCTTC. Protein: CAWREDSVGYGYTF.

CDR3 sequence reads: CASSTTSGGPGNEQFF. The CDR3 coding sequence is TGTGCCAGCAGCACAACCTCGGGAGGGCCTGGCAATGAGCAGTTCTTC. The chain carries TRBV9 and TRBJ2-1; 8 bases match TRBD2. Germline assignment: CDR1 SGDLS and CDR2 YYNGEE. This CDR3 is 16 amino acids long. The V segment lost 4 bases and the J segment 6 bases; nucleotides outside the gene matches: 12.

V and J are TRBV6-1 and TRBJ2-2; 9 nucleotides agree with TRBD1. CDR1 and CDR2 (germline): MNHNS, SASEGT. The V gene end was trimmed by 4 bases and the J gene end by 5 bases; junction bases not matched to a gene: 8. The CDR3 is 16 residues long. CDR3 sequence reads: CASSADRGLDTGELFF. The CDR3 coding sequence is TGTGCCAGCAGTGCTGACAGGGGGTTAGATACCGGGGAGCTGTTTTTT.

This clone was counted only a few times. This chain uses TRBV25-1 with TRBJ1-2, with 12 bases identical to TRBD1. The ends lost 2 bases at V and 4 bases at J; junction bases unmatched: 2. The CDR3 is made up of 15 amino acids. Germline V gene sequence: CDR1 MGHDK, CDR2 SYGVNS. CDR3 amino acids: CASSEPGQGAYGYTF. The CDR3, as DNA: TGTGCCAGCAGTGAACCGGGACAGGGGGCCTATGGCTACACCTTC.